These 4 T cell receptor beta chains came from one sample sequenced in a study of blood T cell repertoires in COVID-19. Clones were sequenced by immunoSEQ multiplex PCR, and TCRdb holds only the in-frame ones, with some missing. Of roughly 100,000 clones in the sample, about 88% were seen once. The sample was peripheral blood. These receptors all stem from a human donor in a cohort sampled during active COVID-19.

V usage is TRBV18 and J usage is TRBJ2-7; TRBD1 aligns across 10 bases. Trimming removed 2 bases from V and 1 base from J; junction bases left unmatched: 2. Germline assignment: CDR1 KGHSH and CDR2 LQKENI. The CDR3 extends over 15 amino acids. The DNA of the CDR3 is TGTGCCAGCTCACCAGGACAGGGGGAGTCCTACGAGCAGTACTTC. Amino acids: CASSPGQGESYEQYF.

V gene TRBV30 combines with J gene TRBJ2-2; D is perhaps TRBD1 (6 bases). V was clipped by 4 bases and J by 5 bases, with 17 bases between them. The CDR3 covers 15 residues. CDR1 and CDR2 (germline): GTSNPN, SVGIG (reference sequence). The chain's CDR3 is CAWTPRRTVTGELFF. The CDR3 region has the DNA TGTGCCTGGACTCCCCGGCGGACAGTTACCGGGGAGCTGTTTTTT.

The rearrangement uses TRBV3-1 (or the pseudogene TRBV3-2) and TRBJ2-1; 7 bases map to TRBD2. The CDR3 totals 14 residues. In germline, CDR1 is LGHDT, CDR2 YNNKEL (reference sequence). The J segment lost 4 bases and the V segment lost 6 bases, leaving 6 bases of the junction unmatched. This CDR3 is CASSTLAGYNEQFF. The DNA of the CDR3 is TGTGCCAGCAGTACCTTAGCGGGTTACAATGAGCAGTTCTTC.

The CDR3 reads CASSPMDITSGNTIYF. CDR3 nucleotide sequence: TGTGCCAGCAGCCCGATGGACATCACCTCTGGAAACACCATATATTTT. The genes are TRBV7-2 and TRBJ1-3, with D possibly being TRBD1 (5 bases). The CDR3 consists of 16 residues. V was cut by 5 bases and J by 0 bases, with 14 bases left in between. Per germline, CDR1 SGHTA and CDR2 FQGNSA.